This T cell receptor beta chain is from a study of blood T cell repertoires in COVID-19. Study-level information: PBMCs, B-cell-depleted T cells, or T cells were the source of the cDNA or gDNA that made up the material.

Authors' data handling: Reference gene primer amplification in the assay estimated nucleated cell counts. Sequencing used immunoSEQ multiplex PCR; TCRdb keeps in-frame clones, though not all of them. V, J and clone size reflect that table, while D and trimming were determined from the DNA. The data show some 390,000 clones, 85% to 90% seen once. This clone was counted a few times. Germline assignment: CDR1 ENHRY and CDR2 SYGVKD. The CDR3 consists of 15 residues. The ends lost 3 bases at V and 4 bases at J; junction bases unmatched: 6. Cohorts were assigned according to the clinical history that participants reported.

Sample: PBMCs or T cells enriched from blood (not recorded which). The TCR was taken from a young man who had recovered from COVID-19. This chain joins TRBV10-3 and TRBJ2-5; TRBD2 agrees at 9 bases. The CDR3 DNA follows: TGTGCCATCAGTGACATAGCGGGAGTCAGAGAGACCCAGTACTTC. This codes for CAISDIAGVRETQYF.